This TCR beta chain was identified during a study of T cell responses to AZD1222 COVID-19 vaccine. The study, taken as a whole, reports: Sampling captured repertoires only after the peak T cell response.

The study pooled second doses at about 4 or about 12 weeks. Details on this clone: Its specificity is unknown.

Sequencing was performed with immunoSEQ multiplex PCR; in TCRdb, only in-frame clones are kept and a portion is missing. The repertoire consists of about 83,000 clones, with over 75% occurring once and the leading ten covering about 3.5%. Trimming took 6 bases from V and 1 from J, leaving 15 bases between them. From germline, CDR1 is MDHEN and CDR2 SYDVKM. The CDR3 covers 16 residues. The sample was peripheral blood, taken 28 days after the second AZD1222 dose. The rearrangement joins TRBV28 to TRBJ2-2; possible D gene TRBD2, 6 bases. The receptor was derived from an adult who received the AZD1222 COVID-19 vaccine. CDR3: CASRPEGMKNTGELFF. The CDR3 coding sequence is TGTGCCAGCAGGCCGGAGGGAATGAAGAACACCGGGGAGCTGTTTTTT.